Below, 19 T cell receptor beta chains from the same sample are listed, as sequenced in a study of blood T cell repertoires in COVID-19 (TCRdb year 2020). The library was built by means of the immunoSEQ multiplex PCR assay. Entries here come from immuneACCESS through TCRdb and include only in-frame sequences with V and J called. Some clones fail to appear in such tables; in the studies checked, an unresolved V gene covers under half of the shortfall, and the cause of the remainder is unknown. Present in this sample are approximately 140,000 clones, around 81% of which were seen just once. Clones ranked in the top ten supply 7% to 9% of the sample. The specimen was peripheral blood. Source of these receptors: a human donor with acute or convalescent COVID-19. The donor label of this sample is uncertain.

The sample holds a few counts of this clone. The J gene is TRBJ1-1, the V gene TRBV7-9; D remains ambiguous. Germline values: CDR1 SEHNR, CDR2 FQNEAQ (reference sequence). CDR3 length: 14 amino acids. Between the trimmed V and J ends, which lost 3 bases and 3 bases, there was a span of 11 bases. In nucleotides, the CDR3 is TGTGCCAGCAGCTTGAGGGAAGAGGACACTGAAGCTTTCTTT. Protein: CASSLREEDTEAFF.

This sequence joins TRBV12-5 and TRBJ1-1, with D perhaps matching TRBD1 (5 bases). V lost 4 bases and J 4 bases, leaving 13 bases between the germline ends. Germline CDR1 LGHNT, CDR2 FRNRAP. The CDR3 extends over 14 amino acids. CDR3 nucleotides: TGTGCTAGTGGTTCCCGGCTCGGGGGCACTGAAGCTTTCTTT. Amino acid sequence: CASGSRLGGTEAFF.

This chain uses TRBV19 with TRBJ1-2; TRBD1 is a possible D gene (5 bases). Germline CDR1 LNHDA, CDR2 SQIVND (reference sequence). The germline V and J ends were trimmed by 6 bases and 3 bases, with 11 bases remaining between them. CDR3 length: 13 residues. The CDR3 loop is CASRTVRDYGYTF. CDR3 DNA: TGTGCCAGTAGGACAGTTCGGGACTATGGCTACACCTTC.

The genes are TRBV3-1 (or the pseudogene TRBV3-2) and TRBJ1-5, with TRBD1 matching over 8 bases. V was pared by 0 bases and J by 7 bases, with 11 bases of the junction left unmatched. This CDR3 is built from 17 residues. CDR1 and CDR2 from the germline V gene are LGHDT and YNNKEL (reference sequence). The chain's CDR3 is CASSQEGAGGGLQPQHF. CDR3 coding DNA: TGTGCCAGCAGCCAAGAAGGCGCAGGGGGCGGTTTACAGCCCCAGCATTTT.

The V call is TRBV11-2, the J call TRBJ1-1; tentative D call: TRBD1 (6 bases). V lost 1 base, J lost 3 bases, and 18 bases lay in between. Germline lookup yields CDR1 SGHAT and CDR2 FQNNGV. CDR3 length: 17 amino acids. CDR3 coding DNA: TGTGCCAGCAGCTTAGGGGAGGGGGGCCTGGCACACACTGAAGCTTTCTTT. Its translation is CASSLGEGGLAHTEAFF.

The V and J genes are TRBV6-5 and TRBJ2-1; 7 bases are shared with TRBD1. Germline CDR1 and CDR2: MNHEY and SVGAGI. Unmatched junction bases numbered 7, after V lost 5 bases and J lost 3 bases. CDR3 length equals 15 residues. The CDR3 is CASSREGASYNEQFF. The CDR3 DNA is TGTGCCAGCAGTCGTGAGGGGGCTAGCTACAATGAGCAGTTCTTC.

The CDR3 here is CASSLTASSGNTIYF. The CDR3 nucleotides are TGTGCCAGCAGCTTGACAGCGAGCTCTGGAAACACCATATATTTT. This sequence joins TRBV7-2 and TRBJ1-3; D possibly corresponds to TRBD1 (5 bases). Germline loops: CDR1 SGHTA, CDR2 FQGNSA. CDR3 length equals 15 residues. The V end was cut by 3 bases, the J end by 0 bases, with 9 bases between.

The rearrangement links TRBV5-1 to TRBJ2-5, with D perhaps matching TRBD1 (6 bases). V was trimmed by 4 bases and J by 2 bases, leaving 18 bases between them. Germline values: CDR1 SGHRS, CDR2 YFSETQ. CDR3 length: 16 residues. The CDR3 DNA sequence: TGCGCCAGCAGCACCGACACGGGGACACCGCAAGAGACCCAGTACTTC. This sequence encodes CASSTDTGTPQETQYF.

The table lists this clone with a few counts. The chain couples TRBV5-5 to TRBJ2-7, with D perhaps TRBD1 (5 bases). Trimming took 4 bases from V and 0 from J, leaving 14 bases between them. Per germline, CDR1 SGHKS and CDR2 YYEKEE (reference sequence). The CDR3 is made up of 15 amino acids. As DNA, the CDR3 is TGTGCCAGCAGCATGACAGTTTCGAGCTCCTACGAGCAGTACTTC. It translates to CASSMTVSSSYEQYF.

This clone was counted only a few times. CDR3 nucleotide sequence: TGTGCCAGCAGCCAAGATGGTAGAGCCAGGGATACGCAGTATTTT. It translates to CASSQDGRARDTQYF. The gene calls are TRBV3-1 (or the pseudogene TRBV3-2) and TRBJ2-3; no clear D. Germline V gives CDR1 LGHDT, CDR2 YNNKEL (reference sequence). Trimming cost V 0 bases and J 6 bases, with 13 bases left between them. This CDR3 is built from 15 residues.

Note on this clone: Likely a read error: the CDR3 ends without its conserved phenylalanine or tryptophan. Because the CDR3's place on the DNA is in doubt, the DNA is left out and the CDR3 is given as listed by TCRdb. This CDR3 is CASRPTVGQGREG. The gene calls are TRBV12-2 and TRBJ2-2; TRBD1 is the table's D call and was not checked against the DNA. TRBV12-2 is classified as a pseudogene. The CDR3 numbers 13 amino acids, ends counted.

The chain uses TRBV6-2 or TRBV6-3 and TRBJ2-2; TRBD1 agrees at 8 bases. This CDR3 has 16 amino acids. The V gene's germline CDR1 is MNHEY and CDR2 SVGEGT. V dropped 2 bases and J dropped 6; count of bases not matched to a gene: 8. In nucleotides, the CDR3 is TGTGCCAGCAGTTACAGCATAGGACAGGGAGCCGGGGAGCTGTTTTTT. Amino acids: CASSYSIGQGAGELFF.

This chain joins TRBV3-1 (or the pseudogene TRBV3-2) and TRBJ2-3, with 7 bases aligning to TRBD2. The CDR3 contains 13 residues. Germline trimming cut 4 bases from V and 6 bases from J; bases unmatched to any gene: 4. Germline CDR1 and CDR2: LGHDT and YNNKEL (reference sequence). The CDR3 bases are TGTGCCAGCAGCCCATGGGGGGGGGATACGCAGTATTTT. This translates into CASSPWGGDTQYF.

This clone was seen a handful of times. This rearrangement joins TRBV3-1 (or the pseudogene TRBV3-2) to TRBJ2-2; 14 nucleotides match TRBD2. This CDR3 has 16 residues. V trimming: 3 bases; J trimming: 4 bases; junction bases outside the gene matches: 1. Germline CDR1 LGHDT, CDR2 YNNKEL (reference sequence). CDR3 coding DNA: TGTGCCAGCAGCCAGGGGACTAGCGGGGGCACCGGGGAGCTGTTTTTT. Translating it yields CASSQGTSGGTGELFF.

The V gene is TRBV10-2, the J gene TRBJ1-1, with a weak D call TRBD1 (6 bases). CDR3 length equals 13 residues. Germline assignment: CDR1 WSHSY and CDR2 SAAADI. V shed 6 bases and J shed 5 bases, with 13 bases lying between them. The CDR3 spells CASRPGEGTEAFF. CDR3 nucleotide sequence: TGCGCCAGCAGACCAGGGGAGGGTACTGAAGCTTTCTTT.

The chain couples TRBV7-9 to TRBJ2-1, with 11 bases lining up with TRBD2. Germline-derived CDR1 and CDR2 are SEHNR and FQNEAQ (reference sequence). With V trimmed by 8 bases and J by 6 bases, 15 bases remained unmatched. This CDR3 region has 17 residues. CDR3 loop: CASRSVAGGLTTNEQFF. CDR3 nucleotides: TGTGCCAGCCGGTCCGTAGCGGGGGGGCTAACTACCAATGAGCAGTTCTTC.

The chain joins TRBV11-2 to TRBJ2-7; the D gene is possibly TRBD2 (5 bases). The germline V gene encodes CDR1 SGHAT and CDR2 FQNNGV. This CDR3 contains 15 residues. Trimming removed 5 bases from V and 1 base from J, with 15 bases in between. The CDR3, as DNA: TGTGCCAGCAGCCCCGGGGTCCTCAGTTCCTACGAGCAGTACGTC. Translating it yields CASSPGVLSSYEQYV.

The CDR3 coding sequence is TGTGCCAGCAGTTCCAGCCTATCCTCAGGTGACTACACCTTC. The encoded protein is CASSSSLSSGDYTF. The V and J genes are TRBV6-6 and TRBJ1-2, with unresolved D. Trimming shortened V by 4 bases and J by 10 bases, and 19 bases separated the two germline ends. This CDR3 is 14 amino acids long. The germline CDR1 and CDR2 sequences are MNHNY and SVGAGI (reference sequence).

The V and J genes are TRBV6-6 and TRBJ2-5; 10 bases agree with TRBD2. CDR1 and CDR2 (germline): MNHNY, SVGAGI (reference sequence). J gave up 5 bases and V 2 bases, and 5 bases lay outside the gene matches. The CDR3 sequence is 15 residues long. CDR3 in amino acids: CASSYIAGGGETQYF. The CDR3 DNA reads TGTGCCAGCAGTTACATAGCGGGGGGCGGGGAGACCCAGTACTTC.